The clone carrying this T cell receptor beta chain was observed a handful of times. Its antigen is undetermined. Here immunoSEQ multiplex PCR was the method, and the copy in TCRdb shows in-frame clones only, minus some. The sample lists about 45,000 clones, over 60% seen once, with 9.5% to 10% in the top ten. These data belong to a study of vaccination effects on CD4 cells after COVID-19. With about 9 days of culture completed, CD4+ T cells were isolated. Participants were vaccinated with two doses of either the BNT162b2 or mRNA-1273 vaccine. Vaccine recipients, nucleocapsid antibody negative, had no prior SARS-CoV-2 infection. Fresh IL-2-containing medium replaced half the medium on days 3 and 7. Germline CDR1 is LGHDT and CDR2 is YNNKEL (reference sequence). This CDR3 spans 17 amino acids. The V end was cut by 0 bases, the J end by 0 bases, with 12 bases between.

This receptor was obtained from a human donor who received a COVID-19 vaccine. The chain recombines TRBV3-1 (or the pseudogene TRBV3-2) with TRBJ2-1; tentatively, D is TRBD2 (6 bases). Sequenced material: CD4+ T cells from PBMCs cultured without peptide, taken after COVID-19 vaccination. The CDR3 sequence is CASSQEGLASSYNEQFF. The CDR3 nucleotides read TGTGCCAGCAGCCAAGAGGGGCTAGCGAGCTCCTACAATGAGCAGTTCTTC.